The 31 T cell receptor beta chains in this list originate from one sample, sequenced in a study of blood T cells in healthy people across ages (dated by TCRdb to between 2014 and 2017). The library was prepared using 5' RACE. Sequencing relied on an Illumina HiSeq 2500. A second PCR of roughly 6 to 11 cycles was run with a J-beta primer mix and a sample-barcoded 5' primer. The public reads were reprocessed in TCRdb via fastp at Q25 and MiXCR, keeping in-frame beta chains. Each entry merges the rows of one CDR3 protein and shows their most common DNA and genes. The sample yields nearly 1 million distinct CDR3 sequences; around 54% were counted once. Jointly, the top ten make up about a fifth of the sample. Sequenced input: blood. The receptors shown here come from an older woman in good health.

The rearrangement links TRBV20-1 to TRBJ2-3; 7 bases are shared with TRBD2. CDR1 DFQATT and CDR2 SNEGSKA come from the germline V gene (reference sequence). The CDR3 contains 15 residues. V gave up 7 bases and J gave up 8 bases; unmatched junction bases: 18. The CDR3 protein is CSVVPGSGGSTTQYF. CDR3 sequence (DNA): TGCAGTGTTGTCCCTGGGTCGGGCGGGAGTACTACGCAGTATTTT.

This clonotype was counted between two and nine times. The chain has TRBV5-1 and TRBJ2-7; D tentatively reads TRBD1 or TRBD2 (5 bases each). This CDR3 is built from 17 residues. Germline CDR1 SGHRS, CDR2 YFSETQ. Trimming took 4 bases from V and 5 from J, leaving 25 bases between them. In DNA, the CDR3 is TGCGCCAGCAGCCCGGGTGCAAGAGGGACCGCGTCCCACGAGCAGTACTTC. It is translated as CASSPGARGTASHEQYF.

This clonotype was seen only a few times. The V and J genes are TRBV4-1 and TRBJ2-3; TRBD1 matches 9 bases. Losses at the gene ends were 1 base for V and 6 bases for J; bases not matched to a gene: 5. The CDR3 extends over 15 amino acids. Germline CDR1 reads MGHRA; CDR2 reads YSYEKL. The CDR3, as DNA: TGCGCCAGCAGCCAAGCTGGGACAGGGTCTGATACGCAGTATTTT. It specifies CASSQAGTGSDTQYF.

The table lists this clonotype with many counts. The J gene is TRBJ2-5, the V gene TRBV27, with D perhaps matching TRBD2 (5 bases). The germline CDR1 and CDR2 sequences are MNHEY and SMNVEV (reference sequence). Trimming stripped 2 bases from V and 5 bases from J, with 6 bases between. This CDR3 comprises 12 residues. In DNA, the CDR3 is TGTGCCAGCAGTTTAAGAGGGGAGACCCAGTACTTC. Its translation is CASSLRGETQYF.

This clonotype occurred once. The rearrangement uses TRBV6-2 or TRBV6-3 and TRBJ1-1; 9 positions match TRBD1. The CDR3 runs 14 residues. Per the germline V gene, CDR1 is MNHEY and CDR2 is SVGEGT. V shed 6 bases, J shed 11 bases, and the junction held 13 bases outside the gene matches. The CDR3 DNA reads TGTGCCAGCAGGTACCACCGGGACAGGGTTTTGGCTTTCTTT. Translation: CASRYHRDRVLAFF.

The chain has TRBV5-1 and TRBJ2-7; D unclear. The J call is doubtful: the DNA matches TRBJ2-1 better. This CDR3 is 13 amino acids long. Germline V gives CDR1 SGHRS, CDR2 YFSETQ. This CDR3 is CASSSFLLNEQFF. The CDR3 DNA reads TGCGCCAGCTCCAGCTTCCTTCTTAACGAGCAGTTCTTC.

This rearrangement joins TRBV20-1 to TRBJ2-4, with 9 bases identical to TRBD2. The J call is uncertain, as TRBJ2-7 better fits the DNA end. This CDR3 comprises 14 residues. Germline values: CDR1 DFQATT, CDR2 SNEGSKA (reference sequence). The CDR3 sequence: CSAAPSGTVYEQYF. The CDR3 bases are TGCAGTGCTGCCCCTAGCGGGACTGTGTACGAGCAGTACTTC.

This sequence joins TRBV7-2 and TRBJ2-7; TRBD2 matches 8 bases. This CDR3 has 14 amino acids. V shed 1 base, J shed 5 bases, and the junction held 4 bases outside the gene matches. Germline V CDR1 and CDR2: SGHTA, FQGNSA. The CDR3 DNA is TGTGCCAGCAGCTTAGTTAGCGGGATCAACGAGCAGTACTTC. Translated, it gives CASSLVSGINEQYF. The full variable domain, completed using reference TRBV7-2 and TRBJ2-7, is GAGVSQSPSNKVTEKGKDVELRCDPISGHTALYWYRQSLGQGLEFLIYFQGNSAPDKSGLPSDRFSAERTGGSVSTLTIQRTQQEDSAVYLCASSLVSGINEQYFGPGTRLTVT.

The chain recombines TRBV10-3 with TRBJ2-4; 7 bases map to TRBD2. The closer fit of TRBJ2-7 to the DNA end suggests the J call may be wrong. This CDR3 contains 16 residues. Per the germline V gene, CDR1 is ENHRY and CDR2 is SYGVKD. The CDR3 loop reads CAISVSWTRETHEQYF. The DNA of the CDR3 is TGTGCCATCAGTGTCTCTTGGACTAGAGAAACCCACGAGCAGTACTTC.

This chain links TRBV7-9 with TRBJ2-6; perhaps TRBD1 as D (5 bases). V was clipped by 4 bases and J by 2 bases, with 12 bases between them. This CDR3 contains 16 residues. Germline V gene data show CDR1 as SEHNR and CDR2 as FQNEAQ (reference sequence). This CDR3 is CASSSSTGPGANVLTF. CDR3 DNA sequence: TGTGCCAGCAGCTCCTCTACAGGCCCTGGGGCCAACGTCCTGACTTTC. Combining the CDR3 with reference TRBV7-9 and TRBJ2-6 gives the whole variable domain DTGVSQNPRHKITKRGQNVTFRCDPISEHNRLYWYRQTLGQGPEFLTYFQNEAQLEKSRLLSDRFSAERPKGSFSTLEIQRTEQGDSAMYLCASSSSTGPGANVLTFGAGSRLTVL.

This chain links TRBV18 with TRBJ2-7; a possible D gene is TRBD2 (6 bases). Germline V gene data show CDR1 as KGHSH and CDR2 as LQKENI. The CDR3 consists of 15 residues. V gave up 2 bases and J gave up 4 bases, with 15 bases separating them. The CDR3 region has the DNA TGTGCCAGCTCACCAAGTAGCGGCACCACTTACGAGCAGTACTTC. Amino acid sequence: CASSPSSGTTYEQYF.

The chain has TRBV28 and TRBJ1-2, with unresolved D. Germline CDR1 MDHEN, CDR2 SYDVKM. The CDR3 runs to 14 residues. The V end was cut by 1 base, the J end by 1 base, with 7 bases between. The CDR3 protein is CASSLSPINYGYTF. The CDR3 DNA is TGTGCCAGCAGTTTATCCCCAATTAACTATGGCTACACCTTC.

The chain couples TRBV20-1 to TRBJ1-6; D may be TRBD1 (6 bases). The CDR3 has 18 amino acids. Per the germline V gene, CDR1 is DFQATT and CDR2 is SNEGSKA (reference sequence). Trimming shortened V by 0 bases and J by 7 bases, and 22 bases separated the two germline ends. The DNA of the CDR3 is TGCAGTGCTAGAGATGCACAAACAGGGATCTATGGGAATTCACCCCTCCACTTT. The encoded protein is CSARDAQTGIYGNSPLHF.

The chain's CDR3 is CASTDRERGNEQYF. DNA for the CDR3: TGCGCCAGTACCGACAGGGAAAGAGGCAATGAGCAGTACTTC. The chain joins TRBV4-3 to TRBJ2-7; 7 bases are shared with TRBD1. The CDR3 is 14 residues long. Per germline, CDR1 LGHNA and CDR2 YSLEER. V was clipped by 9 bases and J by 7 bases; unmatched bases: 15.

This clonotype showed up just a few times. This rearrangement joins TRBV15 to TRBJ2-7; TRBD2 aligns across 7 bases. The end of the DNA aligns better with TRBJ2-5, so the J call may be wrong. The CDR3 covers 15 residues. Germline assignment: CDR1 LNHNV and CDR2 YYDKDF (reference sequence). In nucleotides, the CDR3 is TGTGCCACCAGCAGAGCCCTAGCGGATCTAGCGACCCAGTACTTC. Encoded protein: CATSRALADLATQYF.

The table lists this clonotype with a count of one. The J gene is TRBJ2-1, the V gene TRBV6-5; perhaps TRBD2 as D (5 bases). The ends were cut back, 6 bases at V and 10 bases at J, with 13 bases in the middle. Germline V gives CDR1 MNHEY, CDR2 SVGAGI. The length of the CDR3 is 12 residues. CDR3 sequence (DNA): TGTGCCAGCAGCCCCGACTGGGAGGAGCAGTTCTTC. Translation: CASSPDWEEQFF.

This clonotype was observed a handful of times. The CDR3, as DNA: TGTGCCACCCAGGGGATCGGGGCCAAAAACATTCAGTACTTC. The encoded protein is CATQGIGAKNIQYF. The gene calls are TRBV28 and TRBJ2-4, with TRBD1 as a possible D gene (6 bases). Germline-derived CDR1 and CDR2 are MDHEN and SYDVKM. V lost 10 bases and J lost 1, with 14 bases in between. The length of the CDR3 is 14 residues.

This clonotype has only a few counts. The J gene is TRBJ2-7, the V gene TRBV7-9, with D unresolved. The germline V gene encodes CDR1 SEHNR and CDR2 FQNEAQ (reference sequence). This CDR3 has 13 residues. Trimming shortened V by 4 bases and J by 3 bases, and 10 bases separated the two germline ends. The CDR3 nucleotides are TGTGCCAGCAGCTCCACTAACCTCTACGAGCAGTACTTC. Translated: CASSSTNLYEQYF.

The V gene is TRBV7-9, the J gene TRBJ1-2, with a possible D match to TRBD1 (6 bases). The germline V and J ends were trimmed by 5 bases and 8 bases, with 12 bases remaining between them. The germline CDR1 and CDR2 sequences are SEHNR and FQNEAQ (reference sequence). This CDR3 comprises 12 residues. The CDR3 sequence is CASSPLDRGYTF. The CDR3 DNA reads TGTGCCAGCAGCCCGCTGGACAGAGGCTACACCTTC.

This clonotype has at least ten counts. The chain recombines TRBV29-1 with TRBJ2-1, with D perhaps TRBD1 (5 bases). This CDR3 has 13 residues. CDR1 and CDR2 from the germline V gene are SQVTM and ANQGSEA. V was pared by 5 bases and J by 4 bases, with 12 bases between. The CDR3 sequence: CSVLPYRYNEQFF. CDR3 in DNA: TGCAGCGTTCTTCCCTACAGGTACAATGAGCAGTTCTTC.

CDR3 sequence reads: CASSRWTGAASGNTIYF. The CDR3, as DNA: TGTGCCAGCAGTAGGTGGACAGGGGCAGCTTCTGGAAACACCATATATTTT. This chain connects TRBV27 to TRBJ1-3; 9 positions match TRBD1. CDR1 is MNHEY, CDR2 SMNVEV, per germline (reference sequence). V lost 5 bases and J lost 1; bases outside the gene matches: 9. The CDR3 contains 17 residues.

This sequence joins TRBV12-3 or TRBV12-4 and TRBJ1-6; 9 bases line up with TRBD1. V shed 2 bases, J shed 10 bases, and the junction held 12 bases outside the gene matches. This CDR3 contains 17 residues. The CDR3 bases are TGTGCCAGCAGTTTATCCCCCGGGACAGGGATCGTGTCACCCCTCCACTTT. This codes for CASSLSPGTGIVSPLHF.

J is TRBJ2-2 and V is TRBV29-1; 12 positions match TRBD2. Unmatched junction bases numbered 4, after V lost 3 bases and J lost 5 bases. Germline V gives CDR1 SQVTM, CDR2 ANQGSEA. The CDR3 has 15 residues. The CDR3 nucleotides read TGCAGCGTTGAGGAACTAGCGGGAGGTACCGGGGAGCTGTTTTTT. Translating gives CSVEELAGGTGELFF.

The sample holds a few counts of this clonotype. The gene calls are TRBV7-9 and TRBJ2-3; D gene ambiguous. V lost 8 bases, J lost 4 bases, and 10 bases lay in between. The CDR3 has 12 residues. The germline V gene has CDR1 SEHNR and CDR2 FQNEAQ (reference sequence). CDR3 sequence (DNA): TGTGCCAGCTCCCAGGACGCAGATACGCAGTATTTT. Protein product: CASSQDADTQYF.

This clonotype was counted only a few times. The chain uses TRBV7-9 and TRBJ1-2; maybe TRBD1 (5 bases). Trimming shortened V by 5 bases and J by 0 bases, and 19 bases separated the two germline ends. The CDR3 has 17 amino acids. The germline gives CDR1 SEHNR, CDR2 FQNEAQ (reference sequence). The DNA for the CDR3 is TGTGCCAGCAGCCGCGTTTTATTGACAGACGCTAACTATGGCTACACCTTC. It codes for CASSRVLLTDANYGYTF.

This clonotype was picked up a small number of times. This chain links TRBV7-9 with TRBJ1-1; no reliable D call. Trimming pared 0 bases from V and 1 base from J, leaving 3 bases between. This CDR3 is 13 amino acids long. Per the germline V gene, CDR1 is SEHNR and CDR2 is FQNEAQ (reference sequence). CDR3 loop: CASSLATNTEAFF. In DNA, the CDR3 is TGTGCCAGCAGCTTAGCCACGAACACTGAAGCTTTCTTT. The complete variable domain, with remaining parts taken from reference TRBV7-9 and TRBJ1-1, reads DTGVSQNPRHKITKRGQNVTFRCDPISEHNRLYWYRQTLGQGPEFLTYFQNEAQLEKSRLLSDRFSAERPKGSFSTLEIQRTEQGDSAMYLCASSLATNTEAFFGQGTRLTVV.

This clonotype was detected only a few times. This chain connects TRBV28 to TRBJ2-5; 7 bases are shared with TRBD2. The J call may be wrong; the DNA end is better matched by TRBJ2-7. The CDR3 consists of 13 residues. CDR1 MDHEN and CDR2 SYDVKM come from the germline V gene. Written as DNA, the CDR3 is TGTGCCAGCATGAAGGGAGGGCGGTACGAGCAGTACTTC. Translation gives CASMKGGRYEQYF.

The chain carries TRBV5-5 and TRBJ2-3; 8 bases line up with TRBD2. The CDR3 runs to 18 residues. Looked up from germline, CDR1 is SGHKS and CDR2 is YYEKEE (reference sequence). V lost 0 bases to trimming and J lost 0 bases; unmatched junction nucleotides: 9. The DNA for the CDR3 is TGTGCCAGCAGCTTGGCCCCGATTCGGGAGGGCAGCACAGATACGCAGTATTTT. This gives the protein CASSLAPIREGSTDTQYF.

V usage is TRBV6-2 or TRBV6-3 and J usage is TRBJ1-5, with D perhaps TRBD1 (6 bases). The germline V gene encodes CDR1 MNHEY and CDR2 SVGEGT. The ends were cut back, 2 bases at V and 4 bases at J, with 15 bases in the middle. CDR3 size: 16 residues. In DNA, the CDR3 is TGTGCCAGCAGTTACCCCGCAGGGGCGACGAATCAGCCCCAGCATTTT. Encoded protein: CASSYPAGATNQPQHF.

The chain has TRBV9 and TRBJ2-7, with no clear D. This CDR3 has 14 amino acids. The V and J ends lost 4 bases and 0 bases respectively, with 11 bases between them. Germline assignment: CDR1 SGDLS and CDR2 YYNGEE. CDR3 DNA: TGTGCCAGCAGCCCCGCCCGGACCTCCTACGAGCAGTACTTC. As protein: CASSPARTSYEQYF.

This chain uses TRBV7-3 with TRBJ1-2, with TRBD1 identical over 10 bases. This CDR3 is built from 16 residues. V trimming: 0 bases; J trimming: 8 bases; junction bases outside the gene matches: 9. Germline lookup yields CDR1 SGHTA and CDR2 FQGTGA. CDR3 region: CASSLTGDRGGGGYTF. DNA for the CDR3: TGTGCCAGCAGCTTAACGGGGGACAGGGGAGGTGGAGGCTACACCTTC.